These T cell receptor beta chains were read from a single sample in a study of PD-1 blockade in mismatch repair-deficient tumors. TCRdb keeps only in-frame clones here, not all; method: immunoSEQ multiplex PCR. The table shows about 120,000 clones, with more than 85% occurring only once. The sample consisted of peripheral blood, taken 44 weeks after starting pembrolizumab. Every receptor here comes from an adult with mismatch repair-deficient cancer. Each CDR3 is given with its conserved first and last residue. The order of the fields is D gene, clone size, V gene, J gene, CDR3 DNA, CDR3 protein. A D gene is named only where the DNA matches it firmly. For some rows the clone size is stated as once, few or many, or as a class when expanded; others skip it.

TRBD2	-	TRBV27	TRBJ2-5	TGTGCCAGCAGTTTAAGCGGGGGAGGAGGGGAGACCCAGTACTTC	CASSLSGGGGETQYF
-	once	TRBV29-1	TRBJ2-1	TGCAGCGTTGGAGGGAGCAGGGTAAGGTACAATGAGCAGTTCTTC	CSVGGSRVRYNEQFF
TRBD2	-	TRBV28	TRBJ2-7	TGTGCCAGCAGTCCCGGGACTAGCGGTACCTACGAGCAGTACTTC	CASSPGTSGTYEQYF
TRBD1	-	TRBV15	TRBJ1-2	TGTGCCACCAGCAGAGATGTGGGGGACAGACTGACAAGCTACACCTTC	CATSRDVGDRLTSYTF
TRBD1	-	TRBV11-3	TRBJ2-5	TGTGCCAGCAGCCATCAGGGACAGCCGATGGGGACCCAGTACTTC	CASSHQGQPMGTQYF
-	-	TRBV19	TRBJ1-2	TGTGCCAGTAGTGGGAAGTTGGCTAGGGATGGCTACACCTTC	CASSGKLARDGYTF
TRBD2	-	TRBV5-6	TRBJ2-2	TGTGCCAGCAGCCGGGGACTAGCGGCGGGCACCGGGGAGCTGTTTTTT	CASSRGLAAGTGELFF
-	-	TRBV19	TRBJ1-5	TGTGCCAGTAGTATAAGTTTCCAGCCCCAGCATTTT	CASSISFQPQHF
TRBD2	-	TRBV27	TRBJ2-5	TGTGCCAGCAGTCCTGGACTAGCGGGAGGGTACCAAGAGACCCAGTACTTC	CASSPGLAGGYQETQYF
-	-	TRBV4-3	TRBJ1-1	TGCGCCAGCAGCCAGACCTTACTCGGGGAAACTGAAGCTTTCTTT	CASSQTLLGETEAFF
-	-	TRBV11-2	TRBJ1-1	TGTGCCAGCAGCTTAGGCCGACAGTGGAACACTGAAGCTTTCTTT	CASSLGRQWNTEAFF
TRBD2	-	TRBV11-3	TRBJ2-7	TGTGCCAGCAGCTTAGATGTCTTCGAGACTAGCGGGAGGGACTTACGCGAGCAGTACTTC	CASSLDVFETSGRDLREQYF
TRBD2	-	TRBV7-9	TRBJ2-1	TGTGCCAGCAGCTTCTGGACTAGCGGGAGAGGCTACAATGAGCAGTTCTTC	CASSFWTSGRGYNEQFF
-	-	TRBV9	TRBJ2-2	TGTGCCAGCAGCCACGGGTCCGGGGAGCTGTTTTTT	CASSHGSGELFF
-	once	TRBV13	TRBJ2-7	TGTGCCAGCAGCTTCGGAGGGCAGGACCTCTCCTACGAGCAGTACTTC	CASSFGGQDLSYEQYF
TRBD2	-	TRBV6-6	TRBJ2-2	TGTGCCAGCAGCTCGACTAGCGGGAGGACCGGGGAGCTGTTTTTT	CASSSTSGRTGELFF
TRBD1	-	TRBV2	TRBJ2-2	TGTGCCAGCAGTGTAAGCAGGGGGCAAGCCGGGGAGCTGTTTTTT	CASSVSRGQAGELFF
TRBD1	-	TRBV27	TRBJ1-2	TGTGCCAGCAGTTTTCCAGGGGGCCATGGCTACACCTTC	CASSFPGGHGYTF
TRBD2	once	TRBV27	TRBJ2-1	TGTGCCAGCAGCCGGGGGACTAGCGGTCACAATGAGCAGTTCTTC	CASSRGTSGHNEQFF
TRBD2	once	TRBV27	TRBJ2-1	TGTGCCAGCAGCCGCGGGACTAGCGGGAGGAATGAGCAGTTCTTC	CASSRGTSGRNEQFF
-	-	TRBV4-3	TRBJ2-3	TGCGCCAGCAGCCAAGGGTGGGGGCGTGGAGATACGCAGTATTTT	CASSQGWGRGDTQYF
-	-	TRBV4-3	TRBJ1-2	TGCGCCAGCAGCCAAGAGGGAAAAGCTAACTATGGCTACACCTTC	CASSQEGKANYGYTF
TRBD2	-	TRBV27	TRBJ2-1	TGTGCCAGCAGTCACCCCGGGACTAGCGGGATCGATGAGCAGTTCTTC	CASSHPGTSGIDEQFF
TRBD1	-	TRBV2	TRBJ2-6	TGTGCCAGCAGTGTCGAGGGGGCAGGGGCCAACGTCCTGACTTTC	CASSVEGAGANVLTF
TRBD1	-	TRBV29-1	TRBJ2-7	TGCAGCGCCCGGACAGGGAACTACGAGCAGTACTTC	CSARTGNYEQYF
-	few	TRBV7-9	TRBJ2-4	TGTGCCAGCAGCTATGGAGGGGACAGTCTGAACATTCAGTACTTC	CASSYGGDSLNIQYF
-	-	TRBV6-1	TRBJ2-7	TGTGCCAGCAGTGACATTATCTACGAGCAGTACTTC	CASSDIIYEQYF
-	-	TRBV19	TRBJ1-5	TGTGCCAGTAGTATCTTCGGAGGACAAGAGCCCCAGCATTTT	CASSIFGGQEPQHF
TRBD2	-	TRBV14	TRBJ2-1	TGTGCCAGCAGCCGATATAGCGGGAGGGCCGAGAATGAGCAGTTCTTC	CASSRYSGRAENEQFF
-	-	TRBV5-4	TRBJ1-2	TGTGCCAGCAGCCCCACGGAGAACTATGGCTACACCTTC	CASSPTENYGYTF
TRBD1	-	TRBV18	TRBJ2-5	TGTGCCAGCTCAACACGGGACAGGGGGCAAGAGACCCAGTACTTC	CASSTRDRGQETQYF
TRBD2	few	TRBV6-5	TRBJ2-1	TGTGCCAGCAGTTACGGACTAGCGGGAGAAGCTGAGCAGTTCTTC	CASSYGLAGEAEQFF
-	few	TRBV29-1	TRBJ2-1	TGCAGCGTCGAATGGGCCAATGAGCAGTTCTTC	CSVEWANEQFF
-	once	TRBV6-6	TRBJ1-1	TGTGCCAGCAGTTATACGGAGGGCCGTGAAGCTTTCTTT	CASSYTEGREAFF
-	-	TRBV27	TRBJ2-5	TGTGCCAGCAGTTTTTCCGGGAGTGATCCGCAAGAGACCCAGTACTTC	CASSFSGSDPQETQYF
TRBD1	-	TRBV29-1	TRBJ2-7	TGCAGCGTTGAGGGGACAGGGGGCGGCGAGCAGTACTTC	CSVEGTGGGEQYF
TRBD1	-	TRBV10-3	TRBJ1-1	TGTGCCATCAGTGAGAGGGGACAGGGTGGGTTGAACACTGAAGCTTTCTTT	CAISERGQGGLNTEAFF
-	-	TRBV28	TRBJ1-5	TGTGCCAGTGGAGGGTATAGCAATCAGCCCCAGCATTTT	CASGGYSNQPQHF
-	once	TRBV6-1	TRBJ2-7	TGTGCCAGCAGTCCCGGCTTCTACGAGCAGTACTTC	CASSPGFYEQYF
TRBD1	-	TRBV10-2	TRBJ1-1	TGCGCCAGCTTGGGACAGCACACTGAAGCTTTCTTT	CASLGQHTEAFF
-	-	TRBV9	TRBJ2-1	TGTGCCAGCAGCGACCGGTTTTACAATGAGCAGTTCTTC	CASSDRFYNEQFF
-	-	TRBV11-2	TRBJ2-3	TGTGCCAGCAGCTTAGCAGTGGTAGGAGATACGCAGTATTTT	CASSLAVVGDTQYF
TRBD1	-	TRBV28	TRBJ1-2	TGTGCCAGCAGGGGACAAGCGGACAGGGGTAGATATGGCTACACCTTC	CASRGQADRGRYGYTF
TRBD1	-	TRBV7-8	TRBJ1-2	TGTGCCAGCAGCCGGGGACAGGCGGAATATGGCTACACCTTC	CASSRGQAEYGYTF
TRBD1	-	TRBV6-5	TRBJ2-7	TGTGCCAGCAGTCACAGGGGGCGCGCCTACGAGCAGTACTTC	CASSHRGRAYEQYF